This T cell receptor beta chain was sequenced in a study of cytomegalovirus exposure and HLA in healthy donors. Study-wide results and caveats: Despite most TCR sequences being rare, some public TCRs occurred in many donors.

Trimming at V came to 2 bases and at J to 10 bases, leaving 7 bases not matched to a gene. Germline CDR1 and CDR2: MNHEY and SVGAGI. The CDR3 consists of 14 residues. As concerns this clone: Its antigen is undetermined.

TCRdb's table, derived via immunoSEQ multiplex PCR, lists solely in-frame clones and lacks some. The sample lists about 100,000 clones; approximately 85% were seen once. The TCR was taken from a woman aged 18-29 years in good health and CMV-seronegative. The chain has TRBV6-5 and TRBJ1-1; 10 nucleotides align to TRBD1. Sequencing used PBMCs. CDR3: CASSYGPRQGAAFF. The CDR3, as DNA: TGTGCCAGCAGTTACGGGCCGAGACAGGGGGCAGCTTTCTTT.